Listed here is a single TCR beta chain. What it binds is unknown. V lost 4 bases, J lost 5 bases, and 21 bases lay in between. The CDR3 is 17 residues long. Germline V lookup: CDR1 SGHAT, CDR2 FQDESV (reference sequence). The data stem from a study of blood T cells in healthy people across ages. General observations from the study: Researchers judged that diversity estimates from one million T cells fell short of true values.

Primed by a sample-barcoded 5' primer and a J-beta primer mix, a second PCR proceeded for about 6 to 12 cycles. TCRdb recomputed calls from the 5' RACE reads with MiXCR, one row per CDR3 protein. The table lists 850,000 to 1,300,000 distinct CDR3 sequences, 40% to 50% of them singletons. This clonotype was obtained from a woman between 55 and 75 years old in good health. The chain combines TRBV11-1 with TRBJ2-1, with D maybe TRBD1 (6 bases). Input material: blood. This chain's CDR3 is CASSSRVSGQFDNEQFF. CDR3 in DNA: TGTGCCAGCAGCTCAAGGGTATCCGGACAGTTTGACAATGAGCAGTTCTTC.